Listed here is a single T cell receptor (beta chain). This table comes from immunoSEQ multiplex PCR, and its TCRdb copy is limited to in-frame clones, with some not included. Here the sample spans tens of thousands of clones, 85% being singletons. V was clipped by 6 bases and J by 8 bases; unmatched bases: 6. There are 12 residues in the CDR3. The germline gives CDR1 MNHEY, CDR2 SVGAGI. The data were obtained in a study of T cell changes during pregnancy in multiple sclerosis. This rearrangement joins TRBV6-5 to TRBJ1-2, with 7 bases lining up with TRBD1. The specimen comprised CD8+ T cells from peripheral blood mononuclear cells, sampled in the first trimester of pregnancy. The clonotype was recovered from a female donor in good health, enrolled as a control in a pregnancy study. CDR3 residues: CASSETGNGYTF. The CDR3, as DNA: TGTGCCAGCAGCGAGACAGGGAACGGCTACACCTTC.